This T cell receptor (beta chain) derives from a study of control samples from healthy donors and cancer patients. Profiling relied on immunoSEQ multiplex PCR, and the TCRdb table lists in-frame clones only, not all of them. Of 40,000 to 45,000 clones listed, approximately 70% were seen once; the top ten hold roughly 15%. The CDR3 runs 14 residues. Germline V gives CDR1 KGHSH, CDR2 LQKENI. The V end was cut by 0 bases, the J end by 5 bases, with 9 bases between. This TCR came from a male donor with melanoma. V gene TRBV18 combines with J gene TRBJ2-3; D perhaps matches TRBD1 (6 bases). Material: formalin-fixed, paraffin-embedded tissue. The CDR3 sequence: CASSPPGTLDTQYF. The DNA for the CDR3 is TGTGCCAGCTCACCACCCGGGACACTAGATACGCAGTATTTT.